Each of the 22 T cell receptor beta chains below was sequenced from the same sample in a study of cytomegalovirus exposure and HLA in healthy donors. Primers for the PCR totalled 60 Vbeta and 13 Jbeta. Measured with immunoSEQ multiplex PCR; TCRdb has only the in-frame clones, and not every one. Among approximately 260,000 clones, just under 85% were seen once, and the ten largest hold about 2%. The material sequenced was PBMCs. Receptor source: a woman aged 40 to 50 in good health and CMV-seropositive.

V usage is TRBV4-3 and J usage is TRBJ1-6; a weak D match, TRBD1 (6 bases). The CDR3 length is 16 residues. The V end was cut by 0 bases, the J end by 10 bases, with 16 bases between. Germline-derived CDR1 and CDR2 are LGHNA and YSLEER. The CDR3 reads CASSQDPLQGWSPLHF. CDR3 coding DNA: TGCGCCAGCAGCCAAGATCCCCTGCAGGGGTGGTCACCCCTCCACTTT.

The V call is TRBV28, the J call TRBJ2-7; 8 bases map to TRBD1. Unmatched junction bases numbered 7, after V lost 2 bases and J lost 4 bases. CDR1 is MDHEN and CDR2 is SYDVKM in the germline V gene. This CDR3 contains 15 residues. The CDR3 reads CASSLAGTGRYEQYF. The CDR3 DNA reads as TGTGCCAGCAGTTTAGCCGGGACAGGAAGATACGAGCAGTACTTC.

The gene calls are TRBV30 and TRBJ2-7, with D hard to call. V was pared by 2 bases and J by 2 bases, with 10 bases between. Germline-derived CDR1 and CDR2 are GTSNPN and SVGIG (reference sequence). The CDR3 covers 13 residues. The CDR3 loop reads CAWSPGQAYEQYF. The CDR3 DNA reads TGTGCCTGGAGTCCTGGGCAGGCCTACGAGCAGTACTTC.

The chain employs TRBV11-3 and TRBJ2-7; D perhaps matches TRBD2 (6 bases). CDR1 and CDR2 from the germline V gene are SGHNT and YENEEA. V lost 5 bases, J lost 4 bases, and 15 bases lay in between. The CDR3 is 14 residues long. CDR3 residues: CASSPPDGGYEQYF. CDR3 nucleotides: TGTGCCAGCAGCCCCCCTGATGGGGGGTACGAGCAGTACTTC.

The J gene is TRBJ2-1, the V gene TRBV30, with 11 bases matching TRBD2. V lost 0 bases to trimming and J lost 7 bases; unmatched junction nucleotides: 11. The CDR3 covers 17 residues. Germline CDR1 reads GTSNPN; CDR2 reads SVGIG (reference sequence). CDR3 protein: CAWSVRWTSGLGNEQFF. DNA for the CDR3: TGTGCCTGGAGTGTACGGTGGACTAGCGGGTTGGGTAATGAGCAGTTCTTC.

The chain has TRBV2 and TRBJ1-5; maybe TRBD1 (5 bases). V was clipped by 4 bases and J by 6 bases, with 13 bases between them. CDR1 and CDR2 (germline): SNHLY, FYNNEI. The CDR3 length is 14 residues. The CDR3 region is CASSGTWPGQPQHF. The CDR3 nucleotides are TGTGCCAGCAGTGGGACATGGCCGGGTCAGCCCCAGCATTTT.

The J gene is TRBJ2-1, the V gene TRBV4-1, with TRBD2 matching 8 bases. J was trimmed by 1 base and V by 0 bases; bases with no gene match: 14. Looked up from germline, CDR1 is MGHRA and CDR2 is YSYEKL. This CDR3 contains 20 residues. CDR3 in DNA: TGCGCCAGCAGCCAAGATAGTGGAGCGGGGAGCGGGAGTTCCTACAATGAGCAGTTCTTC. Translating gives CASSQDSGAGSGSSYNEQFF.

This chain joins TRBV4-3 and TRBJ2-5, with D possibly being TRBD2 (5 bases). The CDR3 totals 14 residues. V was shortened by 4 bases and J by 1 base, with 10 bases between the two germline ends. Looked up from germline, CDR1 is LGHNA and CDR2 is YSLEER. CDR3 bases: TGCGCCAGCAGCCGCGGTGGGAGCCAAGAGACCCAGTACTTC. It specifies CASSRGGSQETQYF.

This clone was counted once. CDR3 sequence reads: CAISDLAGGSYEQYF. For the CDR3, the DNA is TGTGCCATCAGTGATCTGGCAGGGGGCTCGTACGAGCAGTACTTC. This chain uses TRBV10-3 with TRBJ2-7, with 8 bases matching TRBD1. V lost 3 bases, J lost 4 bases, and 8 bases stayed unmatched. The CDR3 has 15 residues. The germline CDR1 and CDR2 sequences are ENHRY and SYGVKD.

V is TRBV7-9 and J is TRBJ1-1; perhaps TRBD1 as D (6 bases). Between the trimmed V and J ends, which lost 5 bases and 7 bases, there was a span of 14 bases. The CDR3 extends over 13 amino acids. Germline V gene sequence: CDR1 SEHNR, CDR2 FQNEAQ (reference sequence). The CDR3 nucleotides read TGTGCCAGCAGCCCAACAGGGTTCGGTGAAGCTTTCTTT. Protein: CASSPTGFGEAFF.

DNA of the CDR3: TGTGCCAGCAGCGTAGAAGGGGGCAGCAATCAGCCCCAGCATTTT. The encoded protein is CASSVEGGSNQPQHF. The chain has TRBV9 and TRBJ1-5, with 7 bases identical to TRBD1. Trimming took 0 bases from V and 1 from J; bases not matched to a gene: 1. This CDR3 has 15 residues. Per the germline V gene, CDR1 is SGDLS and CDR2 is YYNGEE. The full variable domain, rest sourced from reference TRBV9 and TRBJ1-5, is DSGVTQTPKHLITATGQRVTLRCSPRSGDLSVYWYQQSLDQGLQFLIQYYNGEERAKGNILERFSAQQFPDLHSELNLSSLELGDSALYFCASSVEGGSNQPQHFGDGTRLSIL.

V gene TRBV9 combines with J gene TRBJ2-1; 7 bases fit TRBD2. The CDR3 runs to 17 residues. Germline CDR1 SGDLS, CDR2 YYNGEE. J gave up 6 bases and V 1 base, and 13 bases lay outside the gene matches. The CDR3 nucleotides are TGTGCCAGCAGCGTACCCTTGTCGGGGGGAGGCATCAATGAGCAGTTCTTC. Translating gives CASSVPLSGGGINEQFF.

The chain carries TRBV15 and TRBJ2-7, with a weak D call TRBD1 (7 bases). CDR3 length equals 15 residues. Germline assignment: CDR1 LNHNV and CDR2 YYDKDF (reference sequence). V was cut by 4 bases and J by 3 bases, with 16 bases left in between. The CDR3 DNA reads TGTGCCACCAGCACCTCAGGGGGGAAAGTCTACGAGCAGTACTTC. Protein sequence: CATSTSGGKVYEQYF.

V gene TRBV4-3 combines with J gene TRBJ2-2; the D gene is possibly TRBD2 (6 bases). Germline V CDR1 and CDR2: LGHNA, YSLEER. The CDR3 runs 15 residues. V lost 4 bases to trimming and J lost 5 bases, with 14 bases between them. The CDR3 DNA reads TGCGCCAGCAGCCCCTCACTAGGAGGGACCGGGGAGCTGTTTTTT. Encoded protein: CASSPSLGGTGELFF.

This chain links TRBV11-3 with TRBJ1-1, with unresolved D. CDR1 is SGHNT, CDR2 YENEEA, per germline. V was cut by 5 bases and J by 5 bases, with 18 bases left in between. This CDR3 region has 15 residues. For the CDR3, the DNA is TGTGCCAGCAGCAAAAACTCGGGAGAAGGAACTGAAGCTTTCTTT. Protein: CASSKNSGEGTEAFF. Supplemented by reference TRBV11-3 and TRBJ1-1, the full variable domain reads EAGVVQSPRYKIIEKKQPVAFWCNPISGHNTLYWYLQNLGQGPELLIRYENEEAVDDSQLPKDRFSAERLKGVDSTLKIQPAELGDSAVYLCASSKNSGEGTEAFFGQGTRLTVV.

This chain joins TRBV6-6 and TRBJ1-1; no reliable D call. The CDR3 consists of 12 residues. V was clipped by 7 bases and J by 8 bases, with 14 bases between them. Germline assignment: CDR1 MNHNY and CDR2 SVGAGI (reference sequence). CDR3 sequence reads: CASNDEAVEAFF. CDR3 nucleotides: TGTGCCAGCAACGACGAGGCAGTGGAAGCTTTCTTT.

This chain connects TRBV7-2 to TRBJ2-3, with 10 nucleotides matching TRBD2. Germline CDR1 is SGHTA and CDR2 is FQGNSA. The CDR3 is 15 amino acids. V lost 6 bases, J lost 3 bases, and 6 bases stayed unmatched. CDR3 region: CASSSSGSDTDTQYF. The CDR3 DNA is TGTGCCAGCAGTTCTAGCGGGAGCGATACAGATACGCAGTATTTT.

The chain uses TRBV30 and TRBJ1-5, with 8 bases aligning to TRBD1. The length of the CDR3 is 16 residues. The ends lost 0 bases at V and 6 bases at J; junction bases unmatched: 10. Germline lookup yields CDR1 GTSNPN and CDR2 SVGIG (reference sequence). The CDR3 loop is CAWSVLGGQGTQPQHF. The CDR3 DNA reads TGTGCCTGGAGTGTACTGGGAGGACAGGGAACTCAGCCCCAGCATTTT.

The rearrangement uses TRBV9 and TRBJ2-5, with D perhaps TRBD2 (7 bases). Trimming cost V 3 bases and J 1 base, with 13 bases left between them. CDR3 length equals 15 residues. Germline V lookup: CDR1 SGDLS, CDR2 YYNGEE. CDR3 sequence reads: CASSEGGTIQETQYF. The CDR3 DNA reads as TGTGCCAGCAGCGAGGGGGGGACAATCCAAGAGACCCAGTACTTC.

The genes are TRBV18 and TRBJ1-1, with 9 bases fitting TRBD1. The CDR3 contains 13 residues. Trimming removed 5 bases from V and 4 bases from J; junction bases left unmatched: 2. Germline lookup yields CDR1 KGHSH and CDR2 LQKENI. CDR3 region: CASSEDRGTEAFF. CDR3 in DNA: TGTGCCAGCTCAGAGGACAGGGGCACTGAAGCTTTCTTT.

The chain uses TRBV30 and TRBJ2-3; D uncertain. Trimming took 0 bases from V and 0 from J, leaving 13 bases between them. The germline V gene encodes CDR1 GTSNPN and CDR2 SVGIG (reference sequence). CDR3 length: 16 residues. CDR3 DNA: TGTGCCTGGAGTGTAGGTCCAGACTTAAGCACAGATACGCAGTATTTT. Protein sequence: CAWSVGPDLSTDTQYF.

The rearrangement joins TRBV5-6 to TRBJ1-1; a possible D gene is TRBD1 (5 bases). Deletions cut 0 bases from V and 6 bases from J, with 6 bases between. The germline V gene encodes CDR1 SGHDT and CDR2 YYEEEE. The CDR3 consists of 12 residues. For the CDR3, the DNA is TGTGCCAGCAGCTTGGGCAGGGCTGAAGCTTTCTTT. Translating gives CASSLGRAEAFF.